The T cell receptor (beta chain) described here comes from a study of cytomegalovirus exposure and HLA in healthy donors (dated by TCRdb to about 2017). For context, the study as a whole: According to an earlier analysis of around 600 of the donors, some 170 million T cells yielded 95 million to 140 million unique TCR beta sequences and approximately 280 Gb of sequence data. Among about 410 genotyped donors of the cohort, an average of approximately 200,000 unique TCR beta nucleotide sequences was sequenced per donor, of which roughly 17% were non-productive. The aim of the study was to test whether cataloging public T cell receptors could identify signatures of past pathogen exposure. Alongside the repertoire data, information on donor age, sex, ethnicity and CMV serostatus was compiled. An earlier analysis of several hundred of the donors applied high-throughput TCR beta sequencing to assess whether each TCR beta V gene segment acted as functional or pseudogenic. Because of strong linkage in the cohort, roughly five DR-DQ haplotypes were treated as single units for association and clustering. An early release that covered roughly 600 HLA-typed donors contained 250 to 350 gigabases of sequencing data and 85 million to 100 million unique TCR sequences. The later analysis used no new phenotypic data to find candidate immune exposures, relying instead on TCR beta sequences and their occurrence across donors. All discovery cohort repertoires had been generated on a single sequencing platform. To study patterns of TCR occurrence, a later analysis re-analyzed previously published TCR beta repertoires from 666 donors and added high-resolution HLA genotyping. The study used immunosequencing to profile the T cell repertoires of approximately 650 subjects and linked those repertoires to cytomegalovirus serostatus. HLA typing covered class I and class II loci at four-digit resolution. The number of donors typed differed by locus, with about 629-640 for A, B, C, DRB1 and DQB1, roughly 520 for DQA1, about 610 for DPA1, and approximately 470 for DPB1. The study combined high-throughput TCR immunosequencing, statistical association of individual TCRs with disease status, and machine learning to predict cytomegalovirus infection status. A later genetic analysis used genome-wide SNP genotypes for about 55% of the 666 donors, treating that subset as a discovery cohort. Along with the roughly 610-subject first cohort, a separate validation cohort of over 90 different subjects was used. Among the roughly 370 genotyped donors, roughly 80% belonged to the genetic ancestry cluster associated with self-reported Caucasian donors.

The paper as a whole reports these results and caveats: HLA typing was unavailable for some donors at each locus, so association tests used only the typed subset. When HLA alleles, especially DR and DQ, strongly co-occurred, TCR associations were difficult to assign to individual alleles. A later genetic analysis reported fewer N-insertions in productive TCRs among donors in an Asian-associated ancestry cluster than the roughly 700-donor mean. Three of the identified cytomegalovirus-associated TCR beta chains were confirmed in vitro to be specific for cytomegalovirus antigens. A total of about 180 TCR beta chains were listed by the study as associated with cytomegalovirus. Sequencing depth was assumed to be roughly uniform across donors in the presence/absence analyses, though that assumption may not hold. The classifier was reported to diagnose cytomegalovirus status with high specificity and sensitivity in both the original cohort and the validation cohort. An association between a missense DCLRE1C variant and V-gene and J-gene trimming of TCR beta chains was found in a later genetic analysis and replicated in an independent cohort. A further reported finding was that TCR beta sequences accurately predicted the HLA-A and HLA-B alleles for most subjects in the first cohort. An earlier analysis of some 560 of the donors showed that most TCR beta V segments appeared in productive rearrangements either about 87% or about 30% of the time, which broadly matched IMGT annotations. Immune exposure information for the cohort was limited to CMV serostatus. In a later analysis, most CMV-associated TCR beta chains were found to appear HLA-restricted, with HLA associations seemingly driven largely by CMV exposure. In a later analysis, TCR association rates were found to vary across HLA loci, with the most associated TCRs seen for DRB1 alleles and the fewest for HLA-C alleles. A later analysis reported that several top co-occurrence clusters appeared linked to parvovirus B19, influenza, CMV and Epstein-Barr virus. In this cohort, only TCR beta chains were sequenced, and detectable features were limited by the absence of alpha or paired-chain data. Linkage disequilibrium might explain the correlated functional status among segregating V segments, but an unknown experimental factor could not be ruled out. A cluster of highly shared sequence variants was judged likely to represent a technical artifact of the sequencing pipeline. A later analysis associated 15,000 or so TCR beta sequences with specific HLA alleles at a false discovery rate of 0.05. Compared with equally common non-associated chains, HLA-associated TCR beta chains in a later analysis were more clonally expanded and had lower generation probabilities. Because counts were too low, about 18 rarely observed V segments, including chromosome 9 orphons, were excluded from the earlier analysis of roughly 580 of the donors. The authors suggested that the approach could potentially be extended to other disease states and immunological phenotypes. Across donors, most TCR sequences were observed very rarely, whereas some public TCRs were present in many individuals.

The cohort was made up of roughly 670 healthy bone marrow donors. At the time of sampling, all cohort members were nominally healthy, though unrecorded immune exposures were likely present. The donor tested CMV seronegative, placing the donor among the 350 or so seronegative members of the cohort. Each donor provided a peripheral blood sample, and peripheral blood mononuclear cells were used for TCR beta sequencing. The Qiagen DNeasy Blood Extraction Kit was used to extract genomic DNA from the blood cell samples. The library was generated by the immunoSEQ multiplex PCR assay. For the multiplex PCR, a mixture combining 60 forward primers for TCR Vbeta segments and 13 reverse primers for TCR Jbeta segments was used. The CDR3 region of rearranged TCR beta genes was amplified from genomic DNA by a multiplex PCR assay. The amplified TCR beta libraries were sequenced on the Illumina HiSeq System as 87-base-pair reads. Per the authors' processing: In a later analysis, some 80 million unique TCR beta chains were counted across the 690 or so repertoires, and approximately 9.9 million of these chains were shared by at least two donors. Raw reads were error-corrected and collapsed into unique sequences by a nearest-neighbor algorithm in which closely related sequences were merged to remove PCR and sequencing errors. Alignment of CDR3 sequences to IMGT reference sequences was used to assign V, D and J gene segments. Each retained sequence needed at least a six-nucleotide match to both a V gene segment and a J gene segment. Rearrangements were classified as productive when the CDR3 lacked stop codons and remained in frame with V and J, and all other rearrangements were classified as non-productive. CDR3 was defined according to IMGT convention as the region running from the second conserved V-encoded cysteine to the conserved J-encoded phenylalanine. In an earlier analysis of more than 550 of the donors, sequences lacking an unambiguous match to a single V gene segment were excluded. An earlier analysis of almost 600 of the donors classified V segments as functional when productive rearrangements were above 56.7% and as segregating when the standard deviation between donors was above 5%. A statistical classification framework was built to diagnose cytomegalovirus status from the catalog of TCR beta chain sequences. In a later analysis, TCR nucleotide sequences were compared against IMGT/GENE-DB human TR gene sequences so that V and J genes could be assigned. Using the TCRdist pipeline, a later analysis assigned CDR3 sequences along with most-parsimonious VDJ recombination scenarios. A later analysis defined each TCR beta chain by its CDR3 amino acid sequence plus V-gene family, and excluded reads lacking a unique V-gene family. In a later analysis, 500 to 700 highly shared, low-generation-probability nucleotide sequences were removed to address suspected cross-contamination and a sequencing artifact. A later analysis calculated a clonal expansion index for each public chain from normalized within-repertoire ranks of inferred template counts. A later analysis computed generation probabilities with a VDJ recombination model fitted to out-of-frame rearrangements, and checked the results against IGoR. In a later analysis, hypergeometric tests were used to score TCR-TCR, TCR-HLA and TCR-CMV co-occurrence, with a repertoire-size bias correction applied to TCR pairs. A later analysis estimated false discovery rates by permuting HLA or CMV assignments 20 times. A later analysis grouped co-occurring TCRs with DBSCAN, adding TCRdist sequence similarity when clustering within HLA-allele-positive subsets. Co-occurrence clustering excluded repertoires with fewer than 30,000 or more than 120,000 public chains, plus five with anomalous nucleotide sharing. TCRdb stores this immuneACCESS table with in-frame sequences only. Part of the clones is absent; in the studies checked, under half of the shortfall reflects unresolved V genes, and no reason is known for the rest. V and J calls and clone size come straight from that table; D and trimming were deduced from the DNA. In this sample the table shows fewer than 100,000 clones, 69% of which occur a single time. The top ten clonotypes cover about 1.2% of the sample.

To note about this clone: No cognate antigen has been identified for it. Within one base of it there is no much larger clone, and no base qualities were kept.

This TCR was recovered from a female donor in good health and CMV-seronegative. What was sequenced was PBMCs.

DNA sequence: TGTGCCAGCAGCGAACCAGGGGGCACTGAAGCTTTCTTT. The translation is CASSEPGGTEAFF. The chain is assembled from TRBV7-9 and TRBJ1-1, and TRBD1 aligns with 7 junction nucleotides. For CDR1 and CDR2, the germline V gene (reference sequence) lists SEHNR and FQNEAQ. Relative to germline, V is missing 5 bases and J is missing 4 bases, with 4 bases of the junction outside any gene match. Inclusive of the bounding cysteine and phenylalanine, the CDR3 is 13 residues long. Only CDR3 DNA is held: 39 bases, read in frame from base 1.